This T cell receptor (beta chain) came from a study of cytomegalovirus exposure and HLA in healthy donors. 13 Jbeta primers and 60 Vbeta primers were used for the PCR. Method: immunoSEQ multiplex PCR; TCRdb's copy keeps in-frame clones and lacks some. The sample includes 200,000 to 250,000 clones, roughly 70% seen only once; the top ten take 1.8%. This clone was observed a single time. This CDR3 spans 16 amino acids. In germline, CDR1 is MGHDK, CDR2 SYGVNS. J gave up 1 base and V 3 bases, and 7 bases lay outside the gene matches. The TCR sequence derives from a woman in her 30s in good health and CMV-seronegative. The sample taken for sequencing was PBMCs. The J gene is TRBJ2-5, the V gene TRBV25-1, with TRBD2 matching 8 bases. CDR3 bases: TGTGCCAGCAGTGATCCGGGACTAGTTCCCCAAGAGACCCAGTACTTC. Protein product: CASSDPGLVPQETQYF.